This T cell receptor beta chain was retrieved from a study of blood T cell repertoires in COVID-19. Study-level information: Italy, Spain and the United States were the sources of the convalescent and acute COVID-19 samples.

The CDR3 extends over 14 amino acids. V was trimmed by 1 base and J by 7 bases, leaving 13 bases between them. Germline V lookup: CDR1 LNHDA, CDR2 SQIVND (reference sequence). In the study's own analysis: From reference gene primer amplification, estimates of nucleated cell counts were derived. Profiling relied on immunoSEQ multiplex PCR, and the TCRdb table lists in-frame clones only, not all of them. Clonal size and the V and J genes are those of that table, whereas D and trimming came from the DNA. The sample holds some 24,000 clones, around 81% seen once. The TCR was taken from a man between 65 and 80 years old with acute or convalescent COVID-19. Sequencing was performed on peripheral blood. The chain carries TRBV19 and TRBJ1-2, with a tentative D call TRBD1 (6 bases). The chain's CDR3 is CASSIGYRVSGYTF. The CDR3 nucleotides are TGTGCCAGTAGTATAGGTTACAGGGTGAGTGGCTACACCTTC.